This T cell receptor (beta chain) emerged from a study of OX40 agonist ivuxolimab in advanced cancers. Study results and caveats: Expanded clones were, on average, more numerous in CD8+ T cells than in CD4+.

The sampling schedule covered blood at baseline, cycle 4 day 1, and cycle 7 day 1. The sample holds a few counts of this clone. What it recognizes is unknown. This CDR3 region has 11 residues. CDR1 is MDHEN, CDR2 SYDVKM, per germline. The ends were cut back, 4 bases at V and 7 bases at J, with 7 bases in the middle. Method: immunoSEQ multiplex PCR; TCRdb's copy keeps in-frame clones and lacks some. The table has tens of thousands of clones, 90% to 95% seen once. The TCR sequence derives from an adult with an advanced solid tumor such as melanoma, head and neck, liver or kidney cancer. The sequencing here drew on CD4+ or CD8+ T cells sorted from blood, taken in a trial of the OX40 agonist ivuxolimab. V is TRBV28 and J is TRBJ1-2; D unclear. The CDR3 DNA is TGTGCCAGCAGTTCCCCCCGTGGCTACACCTTC. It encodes CASSSPRGYTF.